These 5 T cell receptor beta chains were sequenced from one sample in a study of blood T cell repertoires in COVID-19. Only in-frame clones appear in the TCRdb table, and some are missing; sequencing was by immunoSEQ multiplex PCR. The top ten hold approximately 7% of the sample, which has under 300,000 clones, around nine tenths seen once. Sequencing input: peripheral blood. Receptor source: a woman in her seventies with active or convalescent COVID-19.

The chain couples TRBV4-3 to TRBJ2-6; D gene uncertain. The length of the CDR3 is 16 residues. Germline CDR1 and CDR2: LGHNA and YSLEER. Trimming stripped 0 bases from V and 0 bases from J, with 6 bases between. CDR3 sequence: CASSQDQVSGANVLTF. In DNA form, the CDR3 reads TGCGCCAGCAGCCAAGATCAGGTCTCTGGGGCCAACGTCCTGACTTTC.

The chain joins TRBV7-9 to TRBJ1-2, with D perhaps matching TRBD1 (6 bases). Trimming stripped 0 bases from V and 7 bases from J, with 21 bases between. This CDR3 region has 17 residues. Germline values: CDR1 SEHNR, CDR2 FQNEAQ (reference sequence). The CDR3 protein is CASSLALDSRRPGGYTF. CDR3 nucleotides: TGTGCCAGCAGCTTAGCCCTGGACAGTAGAAGACCGGGTGGCTACACCTTC. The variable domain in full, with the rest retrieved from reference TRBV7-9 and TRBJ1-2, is DTGVSQNPRHKITKRGQNVTFRCDPISEHNRLYWYRQTLGQGPEFLTYFQNEAQLEKSRLLSDRFSAERPKGSFSTLEIQRTEQGDSAMYLCASSLALDSRRPGGYTFGSGTRLTVV.

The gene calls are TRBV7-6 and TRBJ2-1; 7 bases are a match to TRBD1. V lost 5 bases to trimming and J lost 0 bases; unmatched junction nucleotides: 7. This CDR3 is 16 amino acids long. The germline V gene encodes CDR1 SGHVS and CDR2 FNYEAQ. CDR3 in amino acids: CASSPRQGVSYNEQFF. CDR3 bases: TGTGCCAGCAGCCCGCGGCAGGGGGTCTCCTACAATGAGCAGTTCTTC.

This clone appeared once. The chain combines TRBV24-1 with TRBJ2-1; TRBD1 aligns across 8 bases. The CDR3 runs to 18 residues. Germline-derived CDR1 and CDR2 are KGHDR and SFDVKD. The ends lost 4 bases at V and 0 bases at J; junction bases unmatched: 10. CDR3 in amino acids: CATSDLSLDRGSYNEQFF. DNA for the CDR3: TGTGCCACCAGTGACCTAAGCCTTGACAGGGGCTCCTACAATGAGCAGTTCTTC.

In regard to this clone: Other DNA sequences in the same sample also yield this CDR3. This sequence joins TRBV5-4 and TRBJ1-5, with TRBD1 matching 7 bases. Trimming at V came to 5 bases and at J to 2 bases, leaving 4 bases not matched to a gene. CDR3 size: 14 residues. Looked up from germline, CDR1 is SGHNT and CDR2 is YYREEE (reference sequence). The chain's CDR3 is CASSSGQGNQPQHF. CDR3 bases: TGTGCCAGCAGTTCAGGACAGGGCAATCAGCCCCAGCATTTT.